The 26 T cell receptor beta chains in this list originate from one sample, sequenced in a study of monozygotic twins with inflammatory bowel disease. TCRdb reprocessed the 5' RACE reads and keeps a single row for each CDR3 protein, giving no DNA. The listing records about 150,000 distinct CDR3 sequences. Sequencing was done on a sample of blood. The receptors come from a human donor with ulcerative colitis or Crohn's disease, or a healthy co-twin of an affected twin (not recorded which).

The genes are TRBV29-1 and TRBJ2-1; the D call from TCRdb, TRBD2, cannot be confirmed without DNA. This CDR3 has 18 residues. Per the germline V gene, CDR1 is SQVTM and CDR2 is ANQGSEA. CDR3 sequence: CSVETPGLAVDSYNEQFF.

V usage is TRBV30 and J usage is TRBJ2-5. The germline V gene encodes CDR1 GTSNPN and CDR2 SVGIG (reference sequence). The CDR3 is 13 amino acids. The CDR3 sequence is CAWSRRLQETQYF.

This chain links TRBV19 with TRBJ1-5; with no DNA, the TCRdb D assignment of TRBD1 cannot be verified. Germline V gene sequence: CDR1 LNHDA, CDR2 SQIVND (reference sequence). This CDR3 has 13 amino acids. This CDR3 reads CATLSRGGQPQHF. The whole variable domain, filled in from reference TRBV19 and TRBJ1-5, reads DGGITQSPKYLFRKEGQNVTLSCEQNLNHDAMYWYRQDPGQGLRLIYYSQIVNDFQKGDIAEGYSVSREKKESFPLTVTSAQKNPTAFYLCATLSRGGQPQHFGDGTRLSIL.

The chain couples TRBV29-1 to TRBJ1-3. The germline gives CDR1 SQVTM, CDR2 ANQGSEA. This CDR3 has 12 residues. This chain's CDR3 is CSVEYSGNTIYF.

This chain joins TRBV6-2 or TRBV6-3 and TRBJ2-1; the TCRdb call, TRBD2, lacks DNA for checking. The germline V gene encodes CDR1 MNHEY and CDR2 SVGEGT. CDR3 size: 16 residues. The CDR3 protein is CASSSSLAGSYNEQFF.

V gene TRBV5-1 combines with J gene TRBJ2-7; TCRdb's assignment of TRBD1 cannot be checked, as there is no DNA. The CDR3 length is 16 residues. The germline CDR1 and CDR2 sequences are SGHRS and YFSETQ. The CDR3 region is CASLFQGAKPSYEQYF.

The chain is built from TRBV30 and TRBJ2-2; TCRdb selects TRBD1, and the lack of DNA leaves this call unchecked. CDR1 GTSNPN and CDR2 SVGIG come from the germline V gene (reference sequence). CDR3 length: 16 amino acids. CDR3 amino acids: CAWRPGHSSNTGELFF.

The chain carries TRBV20-1 and TRBJ2-5; TCRdb indicates TRBD2, and absent DNA this call remains unverified. The V gene's germline CDR1 is DFQATT and CDR2 SNEGSKA (reference sequence). This CDR3 has 16 amino acids. The CDR3 region is CSARMRLAGVRETQYF.

The chain couples TRBV27 to TRBJ1-2; without DNA, the TCRdb call of TRBD1 cannot be checked. The CDR3 has 13 amino acids. Germline V gene sequence: CDR1 MNHEY, CDR2 SMNVEV (reference sequence). CDR3 sequence: CASSWDSTNGYTF.

The chain uses TRBV3-1 and TRBJ2-1. This CDR3 comprises 11 residues. Germline V gene data show CDR1 as LGHDT and CDR2 as YNNKEL (reference sequence). CDR3 in amino acids: CASSLMNEQFF.

The chain is built from TRBV20-1 and TRBJ1-2; lacking DNA, the TRBD1 call made by TCRdb goes unchecked. Per the germline V gene, CDR1 is DFQATT and CDR2 is SNEGSKA (reference sequence). This CDR3 has 16 amino acids. CDR3 protein: CSARDRVTGLGDGYTF.

V usage is TRBV20-1 and J usage is TRBJ2-7; TCRdb names TRBD1, which stays unverified in the absence of DNA. The CDR3 is 14 amino acids. The germline CDR1 and CDR2 sequences are DFQATT and SNEGSKA (reference sequence). The CDR3 spells CSAVRDRSTYEQYF.

The chain combines TRBV12-3 or TRBV12-4 with TRBJ2-3; TCRdb indicates TRBD1, and absent DNA this call remains unverified. The CDR3 loop spans 15 amino acids. CDR3 protein: CASSPDRGSTDTQYF.

The chain uses TRBV10-3 and TRBJ2-7; TCRdb gives TRBD1 as the D gene, but with no DNA this cannot be confirmed. The CDR3 is 15 amino acids. The germline gives CDR1 ENHRY, CDR2 SYGVKD. CDR3 loop: CAISEPGAGTTSQYF.

The gene calls are TRBV27 and TRBJ2-7; there is no DNA to check the TCRdb D call of TRBD2. Germline V gene lookup returns CDR1 MNHEY and CDR2 SMNVEV (reference sequence). The CDR3 length is 12 residues. The CDR3 is CASFNQRDEQYF.

This sequence joins TRBV4-2 and TRBJ2-3; there is no DNA to check the TCRdb D call of TRBD2. In germline, CDR1 is LGHNA, CDR2 YNFKEQ. The CDR3 has 17 residues. CDR3 sequence reads: CASSQELLAGATDTQYF.

This chain uses TRBV5-1 with TRBJ2-7; TCRdb returns TRBD1, unconfirmable since there is no DNA. The CDR3 is made up of 15 amino acids. In germline, CDR1 is SGHRS, CDR2 YFSETQ. The CDR3 loop is CASSIGTGRFYEQYF. The whole variable domain, remainder taken from reference TRBV5-1 and TRBJ2-7, is KAGVTQTPRYLIKTRGQQVTLSCSPISGHRSVSWYQQTPGQGLQFLFEYFSETQRNKGNFPGRFSGRQFSNSRSEMNVSTLELGDSALYLCASSIGTGRFYEQYFGPGTRLTVT.

The chain employs TRBV24-1 and TRBJ2-2; TCRdb selects TRBD1, and the lack of DNA leaves this call unchecked. The CDR3 is 14 residues long. Germline-derived CDR1 and CDR2 are KGHDR and SFDVKD. CDR3 amino acids: CATSDTGYTGELFF.

The chain uses TRBV27 and TRBJ1-3. CDR1 and CDR2 (germline): MNHEY, SMNVEV (reference sequence). This CDR3 is built from 14 residues. CDR3 region: CASSFGGSGNTIYF.

V gene TRBV5-5 combines with J gene TRBJ2-7; TCRdb reports TRBD1, a call that lacks DNA to check it against. This CDR3 is 14 amino acids long. The V gene's germline CDR1 is SGHKS and CDR2 YYEKEE (reference sequence). CDR3 loop: CASSLAGAPYEQYF.

V gene TRBV7-2 combines with J gene TRBJ2-7; with no DNA, the TCRdb D assignment of TRBD2 cannot be verified. Germline assignment: CDR1 SGHTA and CDR2 FQGNSA. The length of the CDR3 is 15 residues. The CDR3 is CASSRDRLVSYEQYF.

The gene calls are TRBV29-1 and TRBJ2-7; TCRdb's D call, TRBD1, is unchecked because there is no DNA. Germline CDR1 reads SQVTM; CDR2 reads ANQGSEA. The CDR3 contains 12 residues. CDR3 in amino acids: CSVIKTGDEQYF.

This chain joins TRBV7-2 and TRBJ1-4. In germline, CDR1 is SGHTA, CDR2 FQGNSA. This CDR3 region has 16 residues. CDR3 sequence reads: CASSERSAATNEKLFF.

V and J are TRBV7-8 and TRBJ2-3; TCRdb indicates TRBD1, and absent DNA this call remains unverified. The length of the CDR3 is 12 residues. Looked up from germline, CDR1 is SGHVS and CDR2 is FQNEAQ. This CDR3 reads CASRPGPDTQYF.

J is TRBJ2-3 and V is TRBV20-1; the D call of TRBD2 rests on TCRdb alone, since no DNA is present to check it. This CDR3 region has 14 residues. Germline lookup yields CDR1 DFQATT and CDR2 SNEGSKA (reference sequence). CDR3 region: CSAGPSGPRDTQYF.

The chain couples TRBV4-2 to TRBJ2-2; as DNA is missing, the TRBD2 call by TCRdb cannot be tested. This CDR3 comprises 16 residues. Germline-derived CDR1 and CDR2 are LGHNA and YNFKEQ. Here the CDR3 reads CASRSGGRANTGELFF.